What follows are 12 T cell receptor beta chains derived from one specimen sequenced in a study of high-grade serous ovarian cancer treatment subgroups. The tumor samples were collected prior to definitive surgery or chemotherapy. Only in-frame clones appear in the TCRdb table, and some are missing; sequencing was by immunoSEQ multiplex PCR. The repertoire consists of 2,500 or so clones, with about three quarters occurring once and the leading ten covering around 10%. The sequenced sample consisted of tumor tissue. These receptors were obtained from a human donor with high-grade serous ovarian cancer.

The chain has TRBV10-3 and TRBJ2-7, with 9 bases that match TRBD1. There are 14 residues in the CDR3. The junction had 4 bases not matched to a gene; V was cut back by 3 bases and J by 4 bases. Germline loops: CDR1 ENHRY, CDR2 SYGVKD. CDR3 DNA: TGTGCCATCAGTGAAGGACAGGGGCCGTACGAGCAGTACTTC. Its protein is CAISEGQGPYEQYF.

In DNA, the CDR3 is TGTGCCAGCAGCTTTGACAGGGGCAATGAGCAGTTCTTC. Its translation: CASSFDRGNEQFF. The genes are TRBV2 and TRBJ2-1; the match to TRBD1 covers 8 bases. Germline V CDR1 and CDR2: SNHLY, FYNNEI. J gave up 6 bases and V 6 bases, and 4 bases lay outside the gene matches. This CDR3 spans 13 amino acids. Full variable domain (rest looked up from reference TRBV2 and TRBJ2-1): EPEVTQTPSHQVTQMGQEVILRCVPISNHLYFYWYRQILGQKVEFLVSFYNNEISEKSEIFDDQFSVERPDGSNFTLKIRSTKLEDSAMYFCASSFDRGNEQFFGPGTRLTVL.

The chain combines TRBV7-2 with TRBJ2-5; D remains ambiguous. The end of the DNA aligns better with TRBJ2-7, so the J call may be wrong. The CDR3 spans 14 residues. From germline, CDR1 is SGHTA and CDR2 FQGNSA. The CDR3 is CASSLVGRTYEQYF. The CDR3 DNA reads TGTGCCAGCAGCTTAGTCGGCAGAACCTACGAGCAGTACTTC.

This clone was seen only a few times. The CDR3 reads CASSPDRGFTEAFF. Written as DNA, the CDR3 is TGTGCCAGCAGTCCGGACAGGGGCTTCACTGAAGCTTTCTTT. The rearrangement uses TRBV6-5 and TRBJ1-1, with 9 bases matching TRBD1. V lost 5 bases, J lost 4 bases, and 5 bases stayed unmatched. CDR1 MNHEY and CDR2 SVGAGI come from the germline V gene. CDR3 size: 14 residues.

CDR3 in amino acids: CASSQVAQGGEKLFF. The CDR3 DNA sequence: TGTGCCAGCAGCCAAGTGGCGCAGGGGGGGGAAAAACTGTTTTTT. The genes are TRBV6-6 and TRBJ1-4; 7 bases are a match to TRBD1. Per the germline V gene, CDR1 is MNHNY and CDR2 is SVGAGI (reference sequence). After removal of 6 bases from V and 8 bases from J, the junction contained 12 bases not matched to a gene. The CDR3 has 15 amino acids.

The chain is built from TRBV27 and TRBJ2-5; 10 nucleotides match TRBD1. The last part of the DNA fits TRBJ2-7 better; the J call may be wrong. In germline, CDR1 is MNHEY, CDR2 SMNVEV (reference sequence). There are 15 residues in the CDR3. CDR3 DNA: TGTGCCAGCACCTTAGGGACAGGGGCCTCCTACGAGCAGTACTTC. This translates into CASTLGTGASYEQYF.

V and J are TRBV5-5 and TRBJ1-5; D is uncertain. V was pared by 0 bases and J by 1 base, with 8 bases between. Germline V gene lookup returns CDR1 SGHKS and CDR2 YYEKEE (reference sequence). CDR3 length: 15 amino acids. The CDR3 DNA sequence: TGTGCCAGCAGCTTGGGTCCCTTGAGCAATCAGCCCCAGCATTTT. Encoded protein: CASSLGPLSNQPQHF. Supplemented by reference TRBV5-5 and TRBJ1-5, the full variable domain reads DAGVTQSPTHLIKTRGQQVTLRCSPISGHKSVSWYQQVLGQGPQFIFQYYEKEERGRGNFPDRFSARQFPNYSSELNVNALLLGDSALYLCASSLGPLSNQPQHFGDGTRLSIL.

This chain links TRBV5-5 with TRBJ2-2; 8 bases fit TRBD2. This CDR3 has 20 residues. Germline V gene lookup returns CDR1 SGHKS and CDR2 YYEKEE (reference sequence). V was pared by 4 bases and J by 0 bases, with 17 bases of the junction left unmatched. The CDR3 protein is CASSILPGGSGAANTGELFF. Written as DNA, the CDR3 is TGTGCCAGCAGCATCCTCCCTGGGGGTAGCGGGGCCGCGAACACCGGGGAGCTGTTTTTT.

The chain uses TRBV27 and TRBJ2-4, with D possibly called TRBD1 or TRBD2 (5 bases each). The germline V gene has CDR1 MNHEY and CDR2 SMNVEV (reference sequence). The CDR3 covers 16 residues. Trimming took off 5 bases at V and 8 bases at J, with 22 bases between the two ends. The CDR3: CASSQRWDQSPYIQYF. The CDR3 DNA reads as TGTGCCAGCAGTCAACGCTGGGACCAATCCCCGTACATTCAGTACTTC.

The chain carries TRBV5-1 and TRBJ1-1; 9 bases map to TRBD1. Germline V gene lookup returns CDR1 SGHRS and CDR2 YFSETQ. V shed 4 bases, J shed 3 bases, and the junction held 10 bases outside the gene matches. CDR3 length: 16 residues. CDR3 loop: CASSLTGQGWDTEAFF. The CDR3 DNA follows: TGCGCCAGCAGCCTTACCGGACAGGGGTGGGACACTGAAGCTTTCTTT.

The chain is built from TRBV5-4 and TRBJ2-1, with 12 bases lining up with TRBD2. This CDR3 is built from 15 residues. Losses at the gene ends were 4 bases for V and 7 bases for J; bases not matched to a gene: 6. Germline V gene lookup returns CDR1 SGHNT and CDR2 YYREEE (reference sequence). CDR3 sequence (DNA): TGTGCCAGCAGCCTAGCGGGGGGGCGGGTTAATGAGCAGTTCTTC. This gives the protein CASSLAGGRVNEQFF.

This rearrangement joins TRBV4-1 to TRBJ2-7; no clear D. The CDR3 contains 14 residues. Trimming removed 1 base from V and 2 bases from J, with 9 bases in between. From germline, CDR1 is MGHRA and CDR2 YSYEKL. The CDR3 DNA follows: TGCGCCAGCAGCCAAGGTGGTGGGGCCTACGAGCAGTACTTC. Its protein product is CASSQGGGAYEQYF.